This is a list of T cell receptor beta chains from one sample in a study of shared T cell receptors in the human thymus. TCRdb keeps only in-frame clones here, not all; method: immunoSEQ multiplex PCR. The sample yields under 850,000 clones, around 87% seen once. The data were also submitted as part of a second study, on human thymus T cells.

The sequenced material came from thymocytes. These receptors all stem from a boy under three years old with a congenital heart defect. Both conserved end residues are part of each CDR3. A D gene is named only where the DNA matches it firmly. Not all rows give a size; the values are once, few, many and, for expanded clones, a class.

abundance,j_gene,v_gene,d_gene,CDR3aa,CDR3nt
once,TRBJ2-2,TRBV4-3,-,CASSQDLVTRVGELFF,TGCGCCAGCAGCCAAGATCTCGTAACTCGGGTGGGGGAGCTGTTTTTT
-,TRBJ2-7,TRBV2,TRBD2,CASSDRLAPTSYEQYF,TGTGCCAGCAGTGACAGACTAGCCCCTACCTCCTACGAGCAGTACTTC
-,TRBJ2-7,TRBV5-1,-,CASSLKSGPSYEQYF,TGCGCCAGCAGCTTGAAAAGCGGACCCTCCTACGAGCAGTACTTC
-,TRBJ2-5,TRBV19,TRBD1,CASSARGDRRETQYF,TGTGCCAGTAGTGCCAGAGGGGACAGAAGAGAGACCCAGTACTTC
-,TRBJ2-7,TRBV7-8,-,CASSNIAASSYEQYF,TGTGCCAGCAGCAATATAGCGGCGAGCTCCTACGAGCAGTACTTC
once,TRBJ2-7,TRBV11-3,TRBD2,CASSTGTSGIDEQYF,TGTGCCAGCAGTACCGGGACTAGCGGGATCGACGAGCAGTACTTC
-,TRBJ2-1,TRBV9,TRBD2,CASSLRGEGHNEQFF,TGTGCCAGCAGCCTCAGAGGGGAGGGCCACAATGAGCAGTTCTTC
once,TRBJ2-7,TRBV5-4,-,CASSLVDNKGSYEQYF,TGTGCCAGCAGCTTGGTGGACAATAAGGGATCCTACGAGCAGTACTTC
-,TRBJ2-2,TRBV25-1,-,CASTRRETGELFF,TGTGCCAGCACTCGCCGGGAAACCGGGGAGCTGTTTTTT
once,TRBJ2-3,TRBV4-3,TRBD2,CASSQERGLGDPTDTQYF,TGCGCCAGCAGCCAAGAAAGGGGACTAGGGGACCCCACAGATACGCAGTATTTT
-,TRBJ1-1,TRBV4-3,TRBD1,CASSPGGTGWKTEAFF,TGCGCCAGCAGCCCCGGAGGGACAGGTTGGAAGACTGAAGCTTTCTTT
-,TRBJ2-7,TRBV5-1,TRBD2,CASSLSGGEQYF,TGCGCCAGCAGCTTGTCGGGAGGGGAGCAGTACTTC
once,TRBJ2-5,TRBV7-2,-,CASSLVRGAGSETQYF,TGTGCCAGCAGCTTAGTTCGGGGGGCTGGGTCAGAGACCCAGTACTTC
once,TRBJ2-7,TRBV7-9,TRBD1,CASSYYRGRKNEQYF,TGTGCCAGCAGCTACTACAGGGGGCGCAAGAACGAGCAGTACTTC
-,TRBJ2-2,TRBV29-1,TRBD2,CSDGLAGGRTGELFF,TGCAGCGATGGACTAGCGGGAGGTCGGACCGGGGAGCTGTTTTTT
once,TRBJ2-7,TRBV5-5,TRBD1,CASSARDRPYEQYF,TGTGCCAGCAGCGCCCGGGACAGGCCCTACGAGCAGTACTTC
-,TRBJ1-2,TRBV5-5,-,CASSWGLRGEHGYGYTF,TGTGCCAGCAGCTGGGGGCTCCGGGGGGAGCACGGGTATGGCTACACCTTC
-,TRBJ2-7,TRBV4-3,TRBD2,CASSQVLELGTSGRAPNLEQYF,TGCGCCAGCAGCCAAGTCCTCGAGTTAGGGACTAGCGGGAGGGCCCCCAATCTCGAGCAGTACTTC
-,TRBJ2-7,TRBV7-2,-,CASSLDKYEQYF,TGTGCCAGCAGCTTGGACAAATACGAGCAGTACTTC
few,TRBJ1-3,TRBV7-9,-,CASSLGFGTTGNTIYF,TGTGCCAGCAGCTTAGGTTTTGGGACAACTGGAAACACCATATATTTT
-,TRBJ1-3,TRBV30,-,CAWTPQPPRNTIYF,TGTGCCTGGACCCCCCAACCCCCCAGGAACACCATATATTTT
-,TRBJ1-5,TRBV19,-,CASSIDRSLNQPQHF,TGTGCCAGTAGTATAGATCGCAGTCTGAATCAGCCCCAGCATTTT
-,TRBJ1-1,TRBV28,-,CASSLPGQNTEAFF,TGTGCCAGCAGTTTGCCCGGACAGAACACTGAAGCTTTCTTT
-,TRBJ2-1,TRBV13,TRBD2,CASSPGLVANEQFF,TGTGCCAGCAGCCCCGGACTAGTAGCCAATGAGCAGTTCTTC
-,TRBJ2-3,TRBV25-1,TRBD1,CASSARTGYGHTDTQYF,TGTGCCAGCAGTGCCCGGACAGGGTACGGACACACAGATACGCAGTATTTT
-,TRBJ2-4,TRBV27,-,CASSSKEAAKNIQYF,TGTGCCAGCAGTTCGAAGGAGGCGGCCAAAAACATTCAGTACTTC
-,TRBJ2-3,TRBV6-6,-,CASSSPSYTQYF,TGTGCCAGCAGTTCTCCGTCCTATACGCAGTATTTT
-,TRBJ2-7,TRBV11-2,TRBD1,CASSLEDRVSYEQYF,TGTGCCAGCAGCTTAGAGGACAGGGTGTCCTACGAGCAGTACTTC
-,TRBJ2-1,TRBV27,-,CASSFSGFEQFF,TGTGCCAGCAGTTTTAGCGGTTTTGAGCAGTTCTTC
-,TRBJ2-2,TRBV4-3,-,CASSRLLDTGELFF,TGCGCCAGCAGCCGCTTACTCGACACCGGGGAGCTGTTTTTT
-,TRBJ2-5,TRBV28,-,CASSPLGDDQETQYF,TGTGCCAGCAGTCCTCTAGGGGATGATCAAGAGACCCAGTACTTC
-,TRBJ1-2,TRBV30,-,CAWSVRKMARVDGYTF,TGTGCCTGGAGTGTACGGAAGATGGCCAGGGTTGATGGCTACACCTTC
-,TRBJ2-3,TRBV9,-,CASSVPWCKRKGGTDTQYF,TGTGCCAGCAGCGTGCCCTGGTGTAAGCGGAAGGGCGGCACAGATACGCAGTATTTT
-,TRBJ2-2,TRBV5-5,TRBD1,CASSLRQGWAGELFF,TGTGCCAGCAGCTTAAGACAGGGGTGGGCCGGGGAGCTGTTTTTT
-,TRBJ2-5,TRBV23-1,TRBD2,CASSSLAGETQYF,TGCGCCAGCAGTAGCCTAGCGGGGGAGACCCAGTACTTC
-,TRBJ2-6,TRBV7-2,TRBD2,CASSFELAEPSGANVLTF,TGTGCCAGCAGCTTTGAACTAGCGGAGCCCTCTGGGGCCAACGTCCTGACTTTC
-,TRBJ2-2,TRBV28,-,CASRAPRDTGELFF,TGTGCCAGCAGGGCACCCCGGGACACCGGGGAGCTGTTTTTT
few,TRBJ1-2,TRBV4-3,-,CASSQAGRGFYGYTF,TGCGCCAGCAGCCAAGCGGGACGGGGGTTCTATGGCTACACCTTC
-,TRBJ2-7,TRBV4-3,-,CASSPSRVPVYEQYF,TGCGCCAGCAGCCCATCTCGAGTGCCGGTCTACGAGCAGTACTTC
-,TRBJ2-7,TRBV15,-,CATSREVWTASYEQYF,TGTGCCACCAGCAGAGAGGTTTGGACTGCTAGCTACGAGCAGTACTTC
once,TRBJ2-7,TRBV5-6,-,CASSLVGGVLYEQYF,TGTGCCAGCAGCTTGGTTGGCGGCGTTCTGTACGAGCAGTACTTC
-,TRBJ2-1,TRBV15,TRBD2,CATSRESGSLDEQFF,TGTGCCACCAGCAGAGAAAGCGGGAGCTTAGATGAGCAGTTCTTC
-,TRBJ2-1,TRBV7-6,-,CASSLDTTNEQFF,TGTGCCAGCAGCTTAGACACTACCAATGAGCAGTTCTTC
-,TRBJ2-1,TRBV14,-,CASSQGFPPQVSFNELFF,TGTGCCAGCAGCCAAGGCTTTCCGCCACAGGTCTCTTTTAATGAGCTGTTCTTC
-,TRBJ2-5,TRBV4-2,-,CASTKEGPGRETQYF,TGTGCCAGCACTAAAGAAGGACCAGGGAGGGAGACCCAGTACTTC
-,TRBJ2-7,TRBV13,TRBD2,CASTLRREGEQYF,TGTGCCAGCACCCTGAGGCGGGAGGGCGAGCAGTACTTC
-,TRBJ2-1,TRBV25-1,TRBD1,CASSDRDRAYNEQFF,TGTGCCAGCAGTGACCGGGACAGGGCCTACAATGAGCAGTTCTTC
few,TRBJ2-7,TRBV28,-,CASSLFAADSYEQYF,TGTGCCAGCAGTCTCTTCGCGGCCGACTCCTACGAGCAGTACTTC
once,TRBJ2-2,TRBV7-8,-,CASGREANTGELFF,TGTGCCAGCGGGCGGGAAGCGAACACCGGGGAGCTGTTTTTT
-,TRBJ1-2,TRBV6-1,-,CASSEAWTEAGNYGYTF,TGTGCCAGCAGTGAAGCCTGGACGGAGGCGGGTAACTATGGCTACACCTTC
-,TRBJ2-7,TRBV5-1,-,CASSLDGRGSYEQYF,TGCGCCAGCAGCTTGGACGGCAGGGGATCGTACGAGCAGTACTTC
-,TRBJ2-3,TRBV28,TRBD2,CASSLGEGRDQSDTQYF,TGTGCCAGCAGTTTGGGGGAGGGGCGGGATCAGTCAGATACGCAGTATTTT
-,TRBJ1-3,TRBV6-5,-,CASSYAGGNTIYF,TGTGCCAGCAGTTACGCGGGTGGAAACACCATATATTTT
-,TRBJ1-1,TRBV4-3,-,CASSQDPNSGETEAFF,TGCGCCAGCAGCCAAGACCCTAACTCCGGGGAGACTGAAGCTTTCTTT
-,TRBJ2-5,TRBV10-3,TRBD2,CAIKRGLAGEETQYF,TGTGCCATCAAACGGGGACTAGCGGGGGAGGAGACCCAGTACTTC
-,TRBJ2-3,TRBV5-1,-,CASSFSGDTDTQYF,TGCGCCAGCAGCTTTAGCGGAGACACAGATACGCAGTATTTT
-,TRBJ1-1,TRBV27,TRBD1,CASSPSLDRGGSNTEAFF,TGTGCCAGCAGTCCCTCATTGGACAGGGGAGGTTCGAACACTGAAGCTTTCTTT
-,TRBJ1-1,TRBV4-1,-,CASSQDLVFENTEAFF,TGCGCCAGCAGCCAAGATCTAGTGTTTGAGAACACTGAAGCTTTCTTT
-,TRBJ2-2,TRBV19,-,CASTTRGGELFF,TGTGCCAGTACCACTAGGGGGGGGGAGCTGTTTTTT
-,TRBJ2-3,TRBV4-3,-,CASSQGGSRGRADTQYF,TGCGCCAGCAGCCAAGGGGGAAGCAGGGGAAGGGCAGATACGCAGTATTTT